This TCR beta chain was recovered during a study of control samples from healthy donors and cancer patients. This clone was observed a few times. TCRdb keeps only in-frame clones here, not all; method: immunoSEQ multiplex PCR. There are roughly 88,000 clones in the sample; about nine tenths occur only once, and 0.85% to 1% lies in the top ten. V was shortened by 5 bases and J by 7 bases, with 21 bases between the two germline ends. Germline V gene data show CDR1 as SEHNR and CDR2 as FQNEAQ (reference sequence). The CDR3 is 16 residues long. V and J are TRBV7-9 and TRBJ1-5; TRBD1 might be the D (6 bases). This TCR came from a woman under 40 in good health. The sample was blood. CDR3 in amino acids: CASSQRRQGYEQPQHF. The CDR3, as DNA: TGTGCCAGCAGCCAGCGAAGGCAGGGGTATGAGCAGCCCCAGCATTTT. The whole variable domain, filled in from reference TRBV7-9 and TRBJ1-5, reads DTGVSQNPRHKITKRGQNVTFRCDPISEHNRLYWYRQTLGQGPEFLTYFQNEAQLEKSRLLSDRFSAERPKGSFSTLEIQRTEQGDSAMYLCASSQRRQGYEQPQHFGDGTRLSIL.